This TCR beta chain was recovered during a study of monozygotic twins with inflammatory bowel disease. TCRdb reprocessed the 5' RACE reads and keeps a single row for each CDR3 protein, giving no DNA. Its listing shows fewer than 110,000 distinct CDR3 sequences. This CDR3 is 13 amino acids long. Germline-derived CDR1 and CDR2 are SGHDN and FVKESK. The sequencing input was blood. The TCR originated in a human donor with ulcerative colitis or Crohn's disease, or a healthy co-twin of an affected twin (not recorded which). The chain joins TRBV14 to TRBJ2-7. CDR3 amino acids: CASSQSRPYEQYF.